The next 3 T cell receptor beta chains were all read from a single sample in a study of cytomegalovirus exposure and HLA in healthy donors. PCR was performed using 60 Vbeta and 13 Jbeta primers. The table came from immunoSEQ multiplex PCR; TCRdb's copy has only in-frame clones and leaves some out. This table has over 150,000 clones, less than 85% appearing once. Source material: PBMCs. Receptors were obtained from a man aged 18 to 29 in good health and CMV-seronegative.

The V call is TRBV28, the J call TRBJ1-6; the D is unclear. The CDR3 runs to 14 residues. V was trimmed by 6 bases and J by 9 bases, leaving 15 bases between them. Germline CDR1 reads MDHEN; CDR2 reads SYDVKM. This CDR3 reads CASRPRVLFSPLHF. Written as DNA, the CDR3 is TGTGCCAGCAGGCCCCGGGTTCTGTTTTCACCCCTCCACTTT.

The CDR3 nucleotides are TGTGCCAGCAGCGCGAGCCTTGGAAACACCATATATTTT. It yields the protein CASSASLGNTIYF. V and J are TRBV7-6 and TRBJ1-3, with D unclear. From germline, CDR1 is SGHVS and CDR2 FNYEAQ. The CDR3 consists of 13 residues. Deletions cut 5 bases from V and 3 bases from J, with 8 bases between.

This sequence joins TRBV30 and TRBJ1-1; 10 bases are a match to TRBD1. The CDR3 consists of 15 residues. V was pared by 2 bases and J by 3 bases, with 6 bases of the junction left unmatched. Looked up from germline, CDR1 is GTSNPN and CDR2 is SVGIG (reference sequence). CDR3 protein: CAWSLTGTGDTEAFF. The DNA of the CDR3 is TGTGCCTGGAGTCTGACTGGGACAGGGGACACTGAAGCTTTCTTT.